Each of the 2 T cell receptor beta chains below was sequenced from the same sample in a study of T cells in Graves' hyperthyroidism and ophthalmopathy. What was amplified from RNA transcripts were TCR beta CDR3 regions. During a first-round RT-PCR of the TCR CDR3, the HTBI primer set was used. TCRdb fed the multiplex PCR reads into MiXCR, producing one record per CDR3 protein. This table holds approximately 740,000 distinct CDR3 sequences, 11% to 15% found once. Sequenced sample: blood. Receptor source: a woman under 30 with Graves' hyperthyroidism.

This clonotype was counted at least ten times. This chain joins TRBV4-3 and TRBJ2-7; TRBD2 aligns across 12 bases. The CDR3 has 15 residues. The germline V gene encodes CDR1 LGHNA and CDR2 YSLEER. Losses at the gene ends were 5 bases for V and 4 bases for J; bases not matched to a gene: 6. The CDR3 sequence is CASSLMTSGSYEQYF. The CDR3 region has the DNA TGCGCCAGCAGCTTGATGACTAGCGGGAGTTACGAGCAGTACTTC.

There are many counts of this clonotype. CDR3: CATSRWDRNYGYTF. CDR3 nucleotide sequence: TGTGCCACCAGCAGATGGGACAGAAACTATGGCTACACCTTC. The chain recombines TRBV15 with TRBJ1-2; 7 positions agree with TRBD1. The V gene end was trimmed by 2 bases and the J gene end by 2 bases; junction bases not matched to a gene: 2. CDR1 LNHNV and CDR2 YYDKDF come from the germline V gene (reference sequence). The CDR3 extends over 14 amino acids.